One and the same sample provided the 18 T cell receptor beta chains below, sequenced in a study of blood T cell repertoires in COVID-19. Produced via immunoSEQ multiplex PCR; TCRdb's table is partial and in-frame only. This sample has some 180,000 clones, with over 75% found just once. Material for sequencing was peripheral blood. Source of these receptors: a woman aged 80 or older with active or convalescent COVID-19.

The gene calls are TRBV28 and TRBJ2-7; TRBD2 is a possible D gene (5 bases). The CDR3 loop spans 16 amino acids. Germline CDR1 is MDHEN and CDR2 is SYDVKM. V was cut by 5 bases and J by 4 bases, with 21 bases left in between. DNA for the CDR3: TGTGCCAGCAGTCCCCTCGACGGGGAGCTCGGATACGAGCAGTACTTC. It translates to CASSPLDGELGYEQYF.

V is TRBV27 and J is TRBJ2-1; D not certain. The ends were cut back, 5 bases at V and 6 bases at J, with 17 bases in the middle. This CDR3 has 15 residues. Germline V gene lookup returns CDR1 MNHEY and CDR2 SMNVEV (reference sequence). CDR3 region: CASSLGGFPGNEQFF. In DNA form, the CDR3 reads TGTGCCAGCAGTCTTGGTGGGTTCCCAGGCAATGAGCAGTTCTTC.

CDR3 DNA sequence: TGTGCCAGCAGTTTCTTCCCAGGGTCGGGCACAGATACGCAGTATTTT. Translating gives CASSFFPGSGTDTQYF. V is TRBV27 and J is TRBJ2-3; D is possibly TRBD1 (5 bases). The CDR3 is 16 residues long. Per the germline V gene, CDR1 is MNHEY and CDR2 is SMNVEV (reference sequence). Trimming removed 3 bases at V and 1 base at J, with 14 bases between.

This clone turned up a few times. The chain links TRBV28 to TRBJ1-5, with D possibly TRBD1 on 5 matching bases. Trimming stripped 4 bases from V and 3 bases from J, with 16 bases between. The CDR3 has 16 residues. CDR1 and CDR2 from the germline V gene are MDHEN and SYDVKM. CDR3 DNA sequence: TGTGCCAGCAGTTCGCCTGGCAGGGTGATCAATCAGCCCCAGCATTTT. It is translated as CASSSPGRVINQPQHF.

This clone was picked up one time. CDR3 bases: TGTGCCAGCAGCCTCACGCCCGGGGGCTACAATGAGCAGTTCTTC. It translates to CASSLTPGGYNEQFF. The V call is TRBV7-6, the J call TRBJ2-1, with a possible D match to TRBD2 (6 bases). Germline V CDR1 and CDR2: SGHVS, FNYEAQ. CDR3 size: 15 residues. The V end lost 5 bases, the J end lost 3 bases, and 14 bases lay between the germline ends.

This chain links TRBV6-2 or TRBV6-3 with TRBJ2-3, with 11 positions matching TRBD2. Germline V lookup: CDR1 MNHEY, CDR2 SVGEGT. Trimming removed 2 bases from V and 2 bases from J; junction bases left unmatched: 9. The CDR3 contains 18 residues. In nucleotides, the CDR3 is TGTGCCAGCAGTTACCCCCGTCTAGCGGGGGGCTTCACAGATACGCAGTATTTT. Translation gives CASSYPRLAGGFTDTQYF.

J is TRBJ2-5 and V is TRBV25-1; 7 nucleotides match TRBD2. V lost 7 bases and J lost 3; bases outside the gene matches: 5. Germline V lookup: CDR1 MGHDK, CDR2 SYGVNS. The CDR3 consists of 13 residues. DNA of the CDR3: TGTGCCAGCAAGCTAGCGGTAGAAGAGACCCAGTACTTC. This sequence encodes CASKLAVEETQYF.

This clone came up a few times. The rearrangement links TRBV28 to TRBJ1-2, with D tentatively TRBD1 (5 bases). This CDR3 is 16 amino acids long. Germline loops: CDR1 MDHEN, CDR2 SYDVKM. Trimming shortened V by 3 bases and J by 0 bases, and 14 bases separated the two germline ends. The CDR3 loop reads CASSLARTPTNYGYTF. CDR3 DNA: TGTGCCAGCAGTTTGGCCCGGACACCTACTAACTATGGCTACACCTTC.

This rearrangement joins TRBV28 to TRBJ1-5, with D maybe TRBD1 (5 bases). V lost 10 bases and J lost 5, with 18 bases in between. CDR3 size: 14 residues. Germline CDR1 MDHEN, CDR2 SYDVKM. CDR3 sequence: CATRPGTSDQPQHF. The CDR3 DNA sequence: TGTGCCACCAGGCCAGGGACTTCGGATCAGCCCCAGCATTTT.

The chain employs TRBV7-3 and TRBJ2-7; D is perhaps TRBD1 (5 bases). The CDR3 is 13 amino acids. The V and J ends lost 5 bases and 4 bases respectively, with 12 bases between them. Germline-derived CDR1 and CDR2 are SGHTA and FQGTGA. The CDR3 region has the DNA TGTGCCAGCAGCGCCGCCGACAGTTACGAGCAGTACTTC. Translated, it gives CASSAADSYEQYF.

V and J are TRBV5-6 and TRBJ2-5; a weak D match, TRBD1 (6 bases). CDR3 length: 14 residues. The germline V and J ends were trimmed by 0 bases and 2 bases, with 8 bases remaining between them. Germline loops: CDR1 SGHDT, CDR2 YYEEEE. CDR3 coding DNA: TGTGCCAGCAGCTTGGGGACAGCTCAAGAGACCCAGTACTTC. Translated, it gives CASSLGTAQETQYF.

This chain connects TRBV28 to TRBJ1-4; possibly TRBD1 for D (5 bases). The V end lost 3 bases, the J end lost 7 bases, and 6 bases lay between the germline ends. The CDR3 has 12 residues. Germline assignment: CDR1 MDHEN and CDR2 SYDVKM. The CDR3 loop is CASSFRVEKLFF. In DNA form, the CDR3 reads TGTGCCAGCAGTTTCAGGGTTGAAAAACTGTTTTTT. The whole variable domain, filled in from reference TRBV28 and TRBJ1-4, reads DVKVTQSSRYLVKRTGEKVFLECVQDMDHENMFWYRQDPGLGLRLIYFSYDVKMKEKGDIPEGYSVSREKKERFSLILESASTNQTSMYLCASSFRVEKLFFGSGTQLSVL.

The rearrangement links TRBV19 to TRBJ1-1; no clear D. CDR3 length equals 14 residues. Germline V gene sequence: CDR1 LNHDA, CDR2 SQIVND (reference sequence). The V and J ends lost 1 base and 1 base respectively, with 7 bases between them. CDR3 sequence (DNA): TGTGCCAGTAGTATAGTTGGAGGGAACACTGAAGCTTTCTTT. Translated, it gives CASSIVGGNTEAFF.

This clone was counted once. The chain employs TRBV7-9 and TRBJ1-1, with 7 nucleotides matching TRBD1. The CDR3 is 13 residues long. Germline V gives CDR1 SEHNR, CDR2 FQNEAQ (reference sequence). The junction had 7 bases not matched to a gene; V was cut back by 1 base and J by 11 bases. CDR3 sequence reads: CASSLGTGRGAFF. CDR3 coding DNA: TGTGCCAGCAGCTTAGGGACAGGCCGAGGCGCTTTCTTT.

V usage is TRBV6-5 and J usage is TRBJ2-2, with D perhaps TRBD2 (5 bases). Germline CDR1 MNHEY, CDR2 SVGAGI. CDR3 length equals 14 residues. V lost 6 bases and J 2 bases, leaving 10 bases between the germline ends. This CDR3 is CASSSGFNTGELFF. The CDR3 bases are TGTGCCAGCAGCTCGGGATTCAACACCGGGGAGCTGTTTTTT.

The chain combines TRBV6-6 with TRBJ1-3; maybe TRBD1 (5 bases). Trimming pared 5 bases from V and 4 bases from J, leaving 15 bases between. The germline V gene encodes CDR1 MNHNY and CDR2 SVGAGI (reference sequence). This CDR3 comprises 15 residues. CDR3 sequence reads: CASSIRREYGNTIYF. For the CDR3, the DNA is TGTGCCAGCAGTATACGCAGGGAATACGGAAACACCATATATTTT.

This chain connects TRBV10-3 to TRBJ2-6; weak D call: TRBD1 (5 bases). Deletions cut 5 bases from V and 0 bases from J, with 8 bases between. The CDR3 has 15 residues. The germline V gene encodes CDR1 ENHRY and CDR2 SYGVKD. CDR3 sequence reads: CAISWGRSGANVLTF. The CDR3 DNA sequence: TGTGCCATCAGTTGGGGCCGCTCTGGGGCCAACGTCCTGACTTTC.

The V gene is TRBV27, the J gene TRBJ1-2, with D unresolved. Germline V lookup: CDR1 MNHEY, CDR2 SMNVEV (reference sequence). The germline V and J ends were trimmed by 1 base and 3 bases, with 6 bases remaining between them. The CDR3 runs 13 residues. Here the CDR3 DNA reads TGTGCCAGCAGTTTATATACTGACTATGGCTACACCTTC. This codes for CASSLYTDYGYTF.